This is a list of T cell receptor beta chains from one sample in a study of T cell repertoires in cytomegalovirus infection. TCRdb re-analysed the reads in MiXCR, keeping a single row per CDR3 protein. The table has hundreds of thousands of distinct CDR3 sequences, more than 9% seen once. The sequenced sample was PBMCs. The receptors shown here come from a human donor in good health (CMV status not recorded). Some clones in this sample may be carry-over from other donors' samples. CDR3s include the opening cysteine and the closing phenylalanine or tryptophan. The D gene is left open where the match is weak.

- | TRBV28 | CASSSYIREQYF
- | TRBV6-5 | CASSPGGILAKNIQYF
TRBD2 | TRBV6-8 | CASSQPGLASNEQFF
- | TRBV29-1 | CSVGGDSGANVLTF
TRBD1 | TRBV20-1 | CSARRTGDYGYTF
TRBD1 | TRBV7-1 | CASTRGDSRNEKLFF
- | TRBV10-3 | CAIRTGKGTEAFF
- | TRBV9 | CASSVSDRRNIQYF
- | TRBV7-4 | CASSLERARSADLGYEQYF
- | TRBV6-2/TRBV6-3 | CASGPGSPLHF
- | TRBV15 | CATSRGGGGLSYEQYF
- | TRBV12-3/TRBV12-4 | CASSTLGGGSEKLFF